What follows describes a single T cell receptor (beta chain). Original handling: Amplifying reference gene primers gave estimates of nucleated cell counts. Assay used: immunoSEQ multiplex PCR; TCRdb lists only in-frame clones, some missing. That table furnishes V, J and clone size, whereas the DNA furnished D and trimming. The profile covers 120,000 to 150,000 clones, with 81% appearing a single time and roughly 8.8% taken by the ten largest. V shed 3 bases and J 5 bases; nucleotides not matched to a gene: 2. CDR3 length: 13 amino acids. CDR1 and CDR2 from the germline V gene are KGHSH and LQKENI. This entry belongs to a study of blood T cell repertoires in COVID-19. As for the study in general: The samples span acute and convalescent COVID-19 from the United States, Italy and Spain. In each case, the material was cDNA or gDNA derived from T cells, B-cell-depleted T cells, or PBMCs.

The chain uses TRBV18 and TRBJ1-2, with 8 bases lining up with TRBD1. Sequencing was done on a sample of peripheral blood. This receptor was taken from a human donor with acute or convalescent COVID-19. The donor label of this sample is uncertain. The CDR3 region is CASSPDRAYGYTF. The CDR3 coding sequence is TGTGCCAGCTCACCGGACAGGGCGTATGGCTACACCTTC.